One sample yielded the 2 T cell receptor beta chains listed below, sequenced in a study of shared clonotypes between healthy human individuals. Method: immunoSEQ multiplex PCR; TCRdb's copy keeps in-frame clones and lacks some. The data show more than 2 million clones, 85% to 95% seen once. Sequencing was done on a sample of naive CD4+ T cells sorted from blood. Specified subset: CD45RA+ positively selected. All receptors come from a man between 18 and 35 years old in good health.

The chain employs TRBV27 and TRBJ1-2; D not certain. The CDR3 has 13 amino acids. Germline CDR1 and CDR2: MNHEY and SMNVEV (reference sequence). V was trimmed by 3 bases and J by 1 base, leaving 6 bases between them. Here the CDR3 reads CASSFRNNYGYTF. DNA for the CDR3: TGTGCCAGCAGTTTTCGGAATAACTATGGCTACACCTTC.

The rearrangement joins TRBV6-1 to TRBJ1-3; 8 nucleotides match TRBD1. J lost 6 bases, V lost 4 bases, and 14 bases had no gene match. Germline CDR1 MNHNS, CDR2 SASEGT. This CDR3 has 17 amino acids. CDR3 sequence reads: CASSVIHGQGKENTIYF. The DNA of the CDR3 is TGTGCCAGCAGTGTCATACACGGACAGGGAAAGGAAAACACCATATATTTT.